Listed below are T cell receptor beta chains from one sample, sequenced in a study of blood T cell repertoires in COVID-19. Clones were read by immunoSEQ multiplex PCR, and TCRdb kept only the in-frame ones, dropping some. The sample carries under 200,000 clones, 65% to 90% recorded once. The specimen was PBMCs or T cells enriched from blood (not recorded which). These receptors came from a woman aged 55-69 years with acute COVID-19. Both conserved end residues are part of each CDR3. A D gene is named only where the DNA matches it firmly. Size is stated for part of the rows, as once, few or many counts, or as a class when the clone is expanded.

D,J,V,size,CDR3,DNA
.,TRBJ1-1,TRBV27,.,CASSPREAAKAFF,TGTGCCAGCAGTCCAAGAGAGGCCGCGAAAGCTTTCTTT
.,TRBJ1-5,TRBV5-6,once,CASSITGGGAQPQHF,TGTGCCAGCAGCATAACAGGTGGGGGGGCTCAGCCCCAGCATTTT
.,TRBJ2-3,TRBV7-9,.,CASRKGEGSDTQYF,TGTGCCAGCAGAAAGGGGGAGGGTTCAGATACGCAGTATTTT
TRBD1,TRBJ1-3,TRBV19,.,CASCRQGGSGNTIYF,TGTGCCAGCTGTCGACAGGGGGGCTCTGGAAACACCATATATTTT
.,TRBJ1-5,TRBV19,.,CAIAGRGSNQPQHF,TGTGCCATTGCCGGGAGGGGGAGCAATCAGCCCCAGCATTTT
.,TRBJ2-2,TRBV4-1,.,CASSQSSGGAAGDYGELFF,TGCGCCAGCAGCCAATCCTCTGGGGGGGCGGCGGGAGACTACGGGGAGCTGTTTTTT
.,TRBJ1-5,TRBV15,once,CATARGYDQPQHF,TGTGCCACCGCCAGGGGATACGATCAGCCCCAGCATTTT
.,TRBJ1-2,TRBV5-4,.,CASSLEGGSYGYTF,TGTGCCAGCAGCTTGGAGGGAGGGTCCTATGGCTACACCTTC
.,TRBJ1-1,TRBV5-1,once,CASSFNGASGTEAFF,TGCGCCAGCAGCTTCAATGGGGCCTCTGGTACTGAAGCTTTCTTT
.,TRBJ2-1,TRBV9,.,CASGLRSDEQFF,TGTGCCAGCGGACTCCGGAGCGATGAGCAGTTCTTC
.,TRBJ2-3,TRBV6-5,once,CASRKHGADTQYF,TGTGCCAGTAGGAAACACGGGGCAGATACGCAGTATTTT
.,TRBJ1-1,TRBV6-1,.,CASSEAGRGVTEAFF,TGTGCCAGCAGTGAAGCGGGTCGCGGGGTCACTGAAGCTTTCTTT
TRBD1,TRBJ1-1,TRBV19,.,CASSMGGQLNTEAFF,TGTGCCAGTAGTATGGGGGGACAGTTGAACACTGAAGCTTTCTTT
.,TRBJ2-3,TRBV9,.,CASSPNREDTQYF,TGTGCCAGCAGCCCCAACAGGGAAGATACGCAGTATTTT
.,TRBJ1-1,TRBV24-1,.,CATSDTGTNTEAFF,TGTGCCACCAGTGATACGGGGACTAACACTGAAGCTTTCTTT
TRBD1,TRBJ1-1,TRBV24-1,.,CATSDRPGGEAFF,TGTGCCACCAGTGACCGCCCAGGGGGTGAAGCTTTCTTT
.,TRBJ2-7,TRBV4-2,.,CASSQAGHKTYEQYF,TGTGCCAGCAGCCAAGCGGGACACAAGACCTACGAGCAGTACTTC
.,TRBJ1-2,TRBV14,few,CASSQRQQDRYTF,TGTGCCAGCAGCCAAAGACAACAGGATCGCTACACCTTC
.,TRBJ1-1,TRBV5-1,.,CASSPLGSEAFF,TGCGCCAGCAGCCCCCTAGGGAGTGAAGCTTTCTTT
TRBD1,TRBJ1-2,TRBV6-5,.,CASRTTGVGYTF,TGTGCCAGCAGAACGACAGGGGTCGGCTACACCTTC
.,TRBJ2-2,TRBV21-1,.,CASSKVVRGAGELFF,TGTGCCAGCAGCAAAGTAGTCAGGGGGGCCGGGGAGCTGTTTTTT
.,TRBJ2-1,TRBV7-2,.,CASSLSHINEQFF,TGTGCCAGCAGCTTAAGTCACATAAATGAGCAGTTCTTC
.,TRBJ1-5,TRBV6-5,.,CASSYGQGQPQHF,TGTGCCAGCAGTTACGGGCAGGGTCAGCCCCAGCATTTT
.,TRBJ2-7,TRBV6-1,.,CASSEDPAGNTYEQYF,TGTGCCAGCAGTGAAGATCCGGCAGGGAATACCTACGAGCAGTACTTC
TRBD2,TRBJ2-7,TRBV11-3,.,CASSLGAGVQDEQYF,TGTGCCAGCAGCTTAGGAGCGGGAGTTCAGGACGAGCAGTACTTC
.,TRBJ1-1,TRBV7-2,once,CASSLVQNTEAFF,TGTGCCAGCAGCTTAGTCCAGAACACTGAAGCTTTCTTT
.,TRBJ1-2,TRBV15,once,CATSRGKDILYGYTF,TGTGCCACCAGCAGGGGCAAGGACATCCTCTATGGCTACACCTTC
.,TRBJ2-2,TRBV30,.,CAWSIQSNTGELFF,TGTGCCTGGAGTATACAATCGAACACCGGGGAGCTGTTTTTT
TRBD2,TRBJ2-3,TRBV28,many,CASRVIGASGGATDTQYF,TGTGCCAGCAGGGTTATTGGGGCTAGCGGGGGGGCGACAGATACGCAGTATTTT
TRBD1,TRBJ2-3,TRBV3-1/TRBV3-2,.,CASSQDPRQGASTDTQYF,TGTGCCAGCAGCCAAGACCCTAGACAGGGGGCGAGCACAGATACGCAGTATTTT
.,TRBJ1-6,TRBV3-1/TRBV3-2,once,CASSQGQGGSPLHF,TGTGCCAGCAGCCAAGGGCAGGGCGGTTCACCCCTCCACTTT
.,TRBJ2-1,TRBV15,once,CATSTRTSSDNEQFF,TGTGCCACCAGCACCCGGACTTCGTCTGACAATGAGCAGTTCTTC
TRBD2,TRBJ2-5,TRBV6-2/TRBV6-3,few,CASSTGTSGDLQETQYF,TGTGCCAGCAGTACGGGGACTAGCGGGGACCTTCAAGAGACCCAGTACTTC
.,TRBJ2-5,TRBV28,.,CASTDSGETQYF,TGTGCCAGCACAGATAGCGGAGAGACCCAGTACTTC
.,TRBJ2-7,TRBV25-1,few,CASSEGGGRDEQYF,TGTGCCAGCAGTGAAGGAGGGGGGAGGGACGAGCAGTACTTC
.,TRBJ1-2,TRBV11-2,.,CASSGGSVTNYGYTF,TGTGCCAGCAGTGGGGGCTCCGTCACTAACTATGGCTACACCTTC
.,TRBJ1-6,TRBV5-6,.,CASSLDPGGNSPLHF,TGTGCCAGCAGCTTGGACCCAGGTGGGAATTCACCCCTCCACTTT
TRBD1,TRBJ1-3,TRBV6-2/TRBV6-3,.,CASSRQGTTSGNTIYF,TGTGCCAGCAGTCGACAGGGTACAACCTCTGGAAACACCATATATTTT
.,TRBJ1-2,TRBV19,.,CASSPQGLDGYTF,TGTGCCAGTAGTCCCCAGGGGCTGGATGGCTACACCTTC
TRBD2,TRBJ2-1,TRBV3-1/TRBV3-2,.,CASSQGSGGPYNEQFF,TGTGCCAGCAGCCAAGGTTCGGGAGGGCCGTACAATGAGCAGTTCTTC
.,TRBJ1-5,TRBV6-5,.,CASSSAQGNQPQHF,TGTGCCAGCAGTTCCGCCCAGGGCAATCAGCCCCAGCATTTT